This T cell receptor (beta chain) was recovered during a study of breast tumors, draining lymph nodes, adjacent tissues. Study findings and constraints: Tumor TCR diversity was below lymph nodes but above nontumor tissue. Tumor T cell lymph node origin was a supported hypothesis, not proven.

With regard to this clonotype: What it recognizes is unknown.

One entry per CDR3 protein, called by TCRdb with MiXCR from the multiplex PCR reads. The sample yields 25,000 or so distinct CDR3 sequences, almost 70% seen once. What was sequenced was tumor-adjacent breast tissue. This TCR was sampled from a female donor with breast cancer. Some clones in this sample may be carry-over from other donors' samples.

The CDR3 sequence: CASSASVGDRTDTQYF. The DNA for the CDR3 is TGTGCCAGCAGTGCCTCCGTGGGGGATCGAACAGATACGCAGTATTTT. V is TRBV6-4 and J is TRBJ2-3; either TRBD1 or TRBD2 may fit D (5 bases each). Germline CDR1 MRHNA, CDR2 SNTAGT. Trimming left V 4 bases short and J 3 bases short, with 17 bases between. This CDR3 has 16 residues.